The 7 T cell receptor beta chains given below trace back to one sample, sequenced in a study of graft-versus-host responses after intestinal transplantation. No antigens are known for them. The table came from immunoSEQ multiplex PCR; TCRdb's copy has only in-frame clones and leaves some out. The top ten hold approximately 0.35% of the sample, which has about 81,000 clones, about 88% seen once. The source material was unstimulated CD4+ T cells sorted from spleen or lymph node cells, sampled before intestinal transplant. The receptors originated from a human donor who received an intestinal transplant.

The chain uses TRBV2 and TRBJ1-1, with TRBD1 as a possible D gene (6 bases). Germline V lookup: CDR1 SNHLY, CDR2 FYNNEI. Trimming removed 5 bases from V and 1 base from J, with 8 bases in between. The CDR3 covers 13 residues. CDR3 bases: TGTGCCAGCAGTCAGGACAGGAACACTGAAGCTTTCTTT. This sequence encodes CASSQDRNTEAFF.

This chain uses TRBV19 with TRBJ2-7; D is perhaps TRBD2 (6 bases). V gave up 5 bases and J gave up 0 bases, with 14 bases separating them. CDR1 LNHDA and CDR2 SQIVND come from the germline V gene (reference sequence). This CDR3 is built from 15 residues. CDR3 sequence reads: CASSPRDSSSYEQYF. The CDR3 DNA reads TGTGCCAGTAGTCCCCGGGACTCCAGCTCCTACGAGCAGTACTTC.

V is TRBV6-5 and J is TRBJ1-1; 8 bases are shared with TRBD1. The CDR3 covers 13 residues. Trimming took 6 bases from V and 6 from J; bases not matched to a gene: 6. The germline CDR1 and CDR2 sequences are MNHEY and SVGAGI. The CDR3 DNA is TGTGCCAGCAGAGTACAGGGGGGTGCTGAAGCTTTCTTT. This sequence encodes CASRVQGGAEAFF.

The chain couples TRBV2 to TRBJ1-1; 7 nucleotides line up with TRBD1. The CDR3 runs to 16 residues. V was clipped by 6 bases and J by 0 bases; unmatched bases: 10. Germline values: CDR1 SNHLY, CDR2 FYNNEI. The CDR3 is CASRIDRANMNTEAFF. In DNA form, the CDR3 reads TGTGCCAGCAGGATAGACAGGGCCAACATGAACACTGAAGCTTTCTTT.

The V call is TRBV4-2, the J call TRBJ2-5; D unclear. V lost 0 bases, J lost 5 bases, and 10 bases lay in between. Per the germline V gene, CDR1 is LGHNA and CDR2 is YNFKEQ. The CDR3 is made up of 14 amino acids. This CDR3 is CASSQEAPMETQYF. The CDR3 nucleotides read TGTGCCAGCAGCCAAGAAGCCCCTATGGAGACCCAGTACTTC.

This clone was counted a few times. The V call is TRBV18, the J call TRBJ2-1; 9 bases are shared with TRBD2. The germline V gene has CDR1 KGHSH and CDR2 LQKENI. The CDR3 length is 17 residues. The ends lost 3 bases at V and 6 bases at J; junction bases unmatched: 12. The CDR3 DNA reads TGTGCCAGCTCACCTCAGACCGGACTAGCGACAGGCAATGAGCAGTTCTTC. Translated: CASSPQTGLATGNEQFF.

The CDR3: CASSYSAGIGEKLFF. In DNA, the CDR3 is TGTGCCAGCAGTTACTCTGCAGGGATCGGTGAAAAACTGTTTTTT. The rearrangement joins TRBV6-5 to TRBJ1-4, with a possible D match to TRBD1 (5 bases). Germline values: CDR1 MNHEY, CDR2 SVGAGI. V gave up 0 bases and J gave up 7 bases, with 12 bases separating them. The CDR3 is 15 residues long.